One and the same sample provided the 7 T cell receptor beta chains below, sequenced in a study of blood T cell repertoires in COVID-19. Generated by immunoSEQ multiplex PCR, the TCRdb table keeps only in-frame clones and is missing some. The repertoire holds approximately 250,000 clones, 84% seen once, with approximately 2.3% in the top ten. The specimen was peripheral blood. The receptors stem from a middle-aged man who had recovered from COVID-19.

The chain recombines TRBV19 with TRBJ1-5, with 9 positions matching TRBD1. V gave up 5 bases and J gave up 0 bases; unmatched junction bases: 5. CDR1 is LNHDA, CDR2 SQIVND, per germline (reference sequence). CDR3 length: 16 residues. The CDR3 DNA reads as TGTGCCAGTAGTCCTCGGACAGGGGATAGCAATCAGCCCCAGCATTTT. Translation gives CASSPRTGDSNQPQHF.

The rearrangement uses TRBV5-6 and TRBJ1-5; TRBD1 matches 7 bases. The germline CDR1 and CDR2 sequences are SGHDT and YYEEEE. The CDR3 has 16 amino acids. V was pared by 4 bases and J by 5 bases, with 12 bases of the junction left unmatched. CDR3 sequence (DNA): TGTGCCAGCAGCAGCCTACGGGACAGAGCGGATCAGCCCCAGCATTTT. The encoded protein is CASSSLRDRADQPQHF.

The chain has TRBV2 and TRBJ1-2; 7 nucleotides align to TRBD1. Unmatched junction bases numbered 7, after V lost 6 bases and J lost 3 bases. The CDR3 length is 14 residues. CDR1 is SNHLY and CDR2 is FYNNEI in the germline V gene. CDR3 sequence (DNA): TGTGCCAGCAGCTACGGCAGGGGGGACTATGGCTACACCTTC. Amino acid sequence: CASSYGRGDYGYTF.

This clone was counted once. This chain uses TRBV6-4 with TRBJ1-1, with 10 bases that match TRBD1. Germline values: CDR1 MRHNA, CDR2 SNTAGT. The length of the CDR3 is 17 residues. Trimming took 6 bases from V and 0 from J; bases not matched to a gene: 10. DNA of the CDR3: TGTGCCAGCAGCCCCGACAGGGGGCTGTCCATGAACACTGAAGCTTTCTTT. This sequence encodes CASSPDRGLSMNTEAFF.

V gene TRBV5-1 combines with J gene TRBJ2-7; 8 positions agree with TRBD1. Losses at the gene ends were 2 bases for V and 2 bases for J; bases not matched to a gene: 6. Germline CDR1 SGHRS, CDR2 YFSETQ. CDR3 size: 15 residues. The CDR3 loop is CASSFPAGGTYEQYF. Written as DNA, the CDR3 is TGCGCCAGCAGCTTTCCGGCAGGGGGCACCTACGAGCAGTACTTC.

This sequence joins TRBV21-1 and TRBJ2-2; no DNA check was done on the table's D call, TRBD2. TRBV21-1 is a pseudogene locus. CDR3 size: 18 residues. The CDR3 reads CASSKAMGTSGNTGELFF. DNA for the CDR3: TGTGCCAGCAGCAAAGCTATGGGGACTAGCGGGAACACCGGGGAGCTGTTTTTT.

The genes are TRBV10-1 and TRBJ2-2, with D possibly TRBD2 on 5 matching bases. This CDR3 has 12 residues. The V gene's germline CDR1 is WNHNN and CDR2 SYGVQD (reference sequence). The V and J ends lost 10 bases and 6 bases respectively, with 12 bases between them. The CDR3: CATGEIAGELFF. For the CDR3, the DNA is TGCGCCACCGGGGAAATTGCCGGGGAGCTGTTTTTT.